This TCR beta chain is drawn from a study of shared clonotypes between healthy human individuals (TCRdb year 2020). A note on the overall study: The cohort comprised a couple of women and a few men aged 18 to 49 years. To increase sequencing depth and limit assay-specific biases, TCR repertoire library preparation and sequencing were carried out by different laboratories using diverse techniques. To estimate repertoire size and how much clonotype sharing occurs between individuals, the study deeply sequenced the blood TCR repertoires of roughly 5 healthy adults. Each donor's leukapheresis produced roughly between about 0.9 and 9.5 billion PBMCs. Per donor, three plates each were used for CD4 naive and CD4 memory, two for CD8 naive, and one for CD8 memory.

The donors were healthy, HIV-negative adults who had no recently reported acute infections or vaccinations. Every donor was a Caucasian adult living in Nashville, Tennessee, USA. Magnetic negative selection was used to enrich CD4+ T cells, after which naive cells were positively selected on CD45RA and the negative fraction became the memory subset. After blood collection by leukapheresis, PBMCs were isolated using Ficoll-Histopaque density gradient centrifugation and then cryopreserved in the vapor phase of liquid nitrogen. Analytical flow cytometry was used to check the purity and quantity of every magnetically sorted T cell population. Each sorted fraction had its genomic DNA isolated and then quantified by UV absorbance on a Nanodrop 2000c. Results and caveats for the whole study, not just this receptor: Sampling was restricted to blood, and TCR repertoires in tissue are likely to differ from TCR repertoires in blood. Rarefaction of sorted-subset datasets indicated incomplete sequencing despite the large sequencing depth. Naive subsets generally had larger estimated clonotype richness than memory subsets did. Pairwise subsampling led to the expectation that sequencing depth would affect the degree of clonotype sharing among donors. The small number of donors limited the genetic and exposure-history diversity represented. When several donors were compared, the shared fraction of clonotypes was 5% to 6.5% for naive CD4, around 3.5% for naive CD8, about 2.4% for memory CD4, and 0.3% to 0.5% for memory CD8. Higher generation probabilities were observed for clonotypes shared by all four sorted-subset donors than for non-shared clonotypes.

With regard to this clone: Its target antigen remains unknown. No much larger clonotype is one base removed from it; base qualities were not supplied.

Using the deep immunoSEQ assay, TCR CDR3 regions were amplified from genomic DNA by multiplex PCR. Extracted genomic DNA from each cell subset was distributed evenly across all wells of several immunoSEQ 96-well plates, and each plate was treated as a replicate. For sorted subsets, each replicate PCR was loaded with about 200 ng genomic DNA, equivalent to 30,000 to 35,000 T cell genomes. The purified libraries were quantified using a Qubit 3.0 fluorometer, sized with a Bioanalyzer 2100, and then quantified again using the KAPA Library Quantification kit. Every immunoSEQ 96-well plate was sequenced on a dedicated single-read 150-cycle Illumina NextSeq 550 flow cell. The study's processing was this. Because the immunoSEQ output held only junctional sequences and lacked quality scores, the filtering could not match the filtering applied to full-length reads. To assign V/J genes and CDR3, sequences were annotated against IMGT germline references using PyIR, a Python wrapper for IgBLAST v1.9. Reads were filtered out if the reads had weak V/J assignments (E-value above 1e-6), no CDR3, stop codons, out-of-frame junctions, or ambiguous translated residues. A V3J clonotype was defined by an identical inferred V gene, J gene, and CDR3 amino acid sequence. Percentage overlap between repertoires was computed as shared unique clonotypes divided by the size of the smaller repertoire. Richness of each repertoire was evaluated using RTK rarefaction, the Chao1 estimator, and Recon v2.1 estimates of unobserved clonotypes. Generation probabilities were computed with OLGA for all TCRbeta clonotypes obtained by the gDNA method from a handful of donors. The table comes from immuneACCESS by way of TCRdb, which keeps in-frame sequences with V and J called. Part of the clones is missing from these tables; in studies checked, under half for an unresolved V gene and the rest for unknown reasons. Clonal size and the V and J genes are those of that table, whereas D and trimming came from the DNA. The sample table lists about 1 million clones, around 75% of them with a count of one. The top ten hold around 1.5% of the sample.

The CDR3 goes from the cysteine to the phenylalanine over 14 residues. Here the CDR3 DNA is all that survives: 42 bases in frame from base 1. The V and J ends are trimmed by 2 bases and 9 bases, leaving 12 bases between them. Reading the germline V gene (reference sequence) gives CDR1 SGHNT and CDR2 YYREEE. The sample taken for sequencing was memory CD4+ T cells sorted from blood. What the cell subset or site label conveys for this sample: CD45RA-negative fraction. The origin of this receptor is a man aged 18 to 35 in good health. This chain is built from TRBV5-4 and TRBJ1-6; the D gene remains uncertain. In nucleotides, the sequence is TGTGCCAGCAGCTTATATGGGGATAGTTCACCCCTCCACTTT. It translates to CASSLYGDSSPLHF.